One and the same sample provided the 2 T cell receptor beta chains below, sequenced in a study of shared clonotypes between healthy human individuals (TCRdb year 2020). Library preparation was by the immunoSEQ multiplex PCR assay. In TCRdb, the immuneACCESS table is reduced to in-frame sequences with V and J assigned. These tables do not hold every clone; where another copy was compared, an unresolved V gene accounts for under half, and the others remain unexplained. Counted in this sample were roughly 1.4 million clones; approximately 98.5% of them appeared once. About 0.35% of the sample belongs to the ten largest clones. Material: naive CD4+ T cells sorted from blood. This specimen's cell subset or site label, interpreted: CD45RA+ positively selected. Every receptor here comes from a man younger than 40 in good health.

The chain recombines TRBV5-1 with TRBJ2-5; unclear D gene. Germline V CDR1 and CDR2: SGHRS, YFSETQ. The CDR3 loop spans 15 amino acids. V shed 3 bases and J shed 2 bases, with 14 bases lying between them. CDR3 coding DNA: TGCGCCAGCAGCTGGAATGGACCAGAACAAGAGACCCAGTACTTC. This sequence encodes CASSWNGPEQETQYF.

This sequence joins TRBV2 and TRBJ2-7, with TRBD1 matching 11 bases. This CDR3 is built from 16 residues. V shed 8 bases, J shed 3 bases, and the junction held 12 bases outside the gene matches. Germline loops: CDR1 SNHLY, CDR2 FYNNEI. The CDR3 region is CASDEDRGRAGYEQYF. The CDR3 coding sequence is TGTGCCAGCGACGAGGACAGGGGGCGGGCCGGCTACGAGCAGTACTTC.